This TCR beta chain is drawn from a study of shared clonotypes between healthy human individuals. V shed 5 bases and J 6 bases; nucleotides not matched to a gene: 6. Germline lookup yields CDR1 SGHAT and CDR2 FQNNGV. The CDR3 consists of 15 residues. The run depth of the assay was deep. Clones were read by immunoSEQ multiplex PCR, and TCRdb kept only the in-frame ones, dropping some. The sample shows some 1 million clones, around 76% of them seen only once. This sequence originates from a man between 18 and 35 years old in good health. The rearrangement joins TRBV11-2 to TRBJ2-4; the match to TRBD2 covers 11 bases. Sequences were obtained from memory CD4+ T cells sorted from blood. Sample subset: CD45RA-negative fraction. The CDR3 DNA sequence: TGTGCCAGCAGCCCGTCTAGCGGGGGGTTAAACATTCAGTACTTC. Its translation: CASSPSSGGLNIQYF.